The 18 T cell receptor beta chains given below trace back to one sample, sequenced in a study of Ad26.COV2.S vaccination and SARS-CoV-2 variants. Sequencing was performed with immunoSEQ multiplex PCR; in TCRdb, only in-frame clones are kept and a portion is missing. The profile shows about 440,000 clones, about 83% of them singletons. Specified treatment: roughly 20 received Ad26.COV2.S at low or high dose, single or two shots; several received placebo; per-sample allocation not given. Specimens were obtained on day 63 following the first vaccine or placebo injection. The sample in question was peripheral blood, obtained in a trial of Ad26.COV2.S vaccine versus placebo. All receptors derive from a person between 18 and 60 years old who received the Ad26.COV2.S COVID-19 vaccine or a placebo.

This sequence joins TRBV30 and TRBJ1-6; D unclear. The CDR3 has 14 residues. The germline CDR1 and CDR2 sequences are GTSNPN and SVGIG (reference sequence). Trimming shortened V by 0 bases and J by 9 bases, and 12 bases separated the two germline ends. The CDR3 loop is CAWSVVGFGSPLHF. The CDR3 DNA is TGTGCCTGGAGTGTAGTAGGGTTCGGTTCACCCCTCCACTTT. The full variable domain, its missing parts supplied by reference TRBV30 and TRBJ1-6, is SQTIHQWPATLVQPVGSPLSLECTVEGTSNPNLYWYRQAAGRGLQLLFYSVGIGQISSEVPQNLSASRPQDRQFILSSKKLLLSDSGFYLCAWSVVGFGSPLHFGNGTRLTVT.

V usage is TRBV30 and J usage is TRBJ1-5; D ambiguous. There are 13 residues in the CDR3. The V and J ends lost 1 base and 0 bases respectively, with 4 bases between them. The germline V gene encodes CDR1 GTSNPN and CDR2 SVGIG (reference sequence). The chain's CDR3 is CAWSEDSNQPQHF. CDR3 nucleotide sequence: TGTGCCTGGAGTGAGGATAGCAATCAGCCCCAGCATTTT.

The rearrangement joins TRBV19 to TRBJ2-1; D is ambiguous. With 3 bases removed from V and 7 bases from J, the gap between germline ends came to 10 bases. Germline CDR1 and CDR2: LNHDA and SQIVND (reference sequence). This CDR3 has 13 amino acids. The CDR3 loop reads CASSMRATNEQFF. The CDR3, as DNA: TGTGCCAGTAGTATGAGAGCGACGAATGAGCAGTTCTTC.

The rearrangement links TRBV7-2 to TRBJ1-6; tentative D call: TRBD1 (5 bases). This CDR3 is built from 16 residues. Germline-derived CDR1 and CDR2 are SGHTA and FQGNSA. The ends were cut back, 4 bases at V and 7 bases at J, with 17 bases in the middle. Here the CDR3 reads CASSSSRDSSNSPLHF. In nucleotides, the CDR3 is TGTGCCAGCAGCTCCAGTAGAGACAGCTCAAATTCACCCCTCCACTTT.

The V gene is TRBV10-2, the J gene TRBJ2-7; no definite D call. Germline V lookup: CDR1 WSHSY, CDR2 SAAADI. With 5 bases removed from V and 6 bases from J, the gap between germline ends came to 11 bases. The CDR3 sequence is 12 residues long. The CDR3 nucleotides are TGCGCCAGCAGTTTAGTCAGTCGCGAGCAGTACTTC. This gives the protein CASSLVSREQYF.

The chain employs TRBV11-1 and TRBJ1-6; no reliable D call. The CDR3 covers 13 residues. Germline CDR1 reads SGHAT; CDR2 reads FQDESV (reference sequence). Trimming removed 1 base at V and 10 bases at J, with 8 bases between. CDR3 loop: CASSLVSGSPLHF. The CDR3 coding sequence is TGTGCCAGCAGCTTAGTCTCTGGCTCACCCCTCCACTTT.

The chain recombines TRBV7-6 with TRBJ2-1; D tentatively reads TRBD1 or TRBD2 (5 bases each). The V and J ends lost 6 bases and 4 bases respectively, with 16 bases between them. Germline V gene data show CDR1 as SGHVS and CDR2 as FNYEAQ. There are 15 residues in the CDR3. The CDR3 DNA sequence: TGTGCCAGCAGACCCACTCGGGGCTCTTACAATGAGCAGTTCTTC. Translation gives CASRPTRGSYNEQFF.

In this sample, this clone turned up once. CDR3: CASSFGRSGELFF. The CDR3 DNA is TGTGCCAGCAGTTTTGGGCGATCCGGGGAGCTGTTTTTT. The chain has TRBV12-3 or TRBV12-4 and TRBJ2-2; D not resolved. The germline V and J ends were trimmed by 3 bases and 6 bases, with 8 bases remaining between them. This CDR3 has 13 amino acids.

The chain uses TRBV6-6 and TRBJ2-5; 8 nucleotides line up with TRBD2. The V segment lost 6 bases and the J segment 7 bases; nucleotides outside the gene matches: 10. The CDR3 has 14 amino acids. In germline, CDR1 is MNHNY, CDR2 SVGAGI (reference sequence). CDR3 in DNA: TGTGCCAGCAGCCCGGACAGCCGGGGGGGGACCCAGTACTTC. This encodes CASSPDSRGGTQYF.

The chain uses TRBV3-1 (or the pseudogene TRBV3-2) and TRBJ2-1; perhaps TRBD2 as D (5 bases). Germline-derived CDR1 and CDR2 are LGHDT and YNNKEL (reference sequence). CDR3 length equals 14 residues. The V end was cut by 7 bases, the J end by 2 bases, with 12 bases between. DNA for the CDR3: TGTGCCAGCACCGGCGGCGGGCCCTACAATGAGCAGTTCTTC. It translates to CASTGGGPYNEQFF.

The V and J genes are TRBV29-1 and TRBJ1-1; D gene unclear. This CDR3 has 13 residues. V shed 2 bases and J shed 7 bases, with 14 bases lying between them. Germline assignment: CDR1 SQVTM and CDR2 ANQGSEA. The CDR3: CSVEFSVGHEAFF. The CDR3, as DNA: TGCAGCGTTGAATTTTCGGTTGGGCATGAAGCTTTCTTT.

The J gene is TRBJ2-5, the V gene TRBV5-1, with 9 positions matching TRBD1. V shed 1 base, J shed 5 bases, and the junction held 9 bases outside the gene matches. Per the germline V gene, CDR1 is SGHRS and CDR2 is YFSETQ. The length of the CDR3 is 16 residues. The chain's CDR3 is CASSLTWTGAGETQYF. The CDR3 DNA reads as TGCGCCAGCAGCTTGACCTGGACAGGGGCGGGGGAGACCCAGTACTTC.

The table lists this clone with a few counts. The rearrangement uses TRBV19 and TRBJ2-3; 12 positions agree with TRBD2. The CDR3 is 16 amino acids. The V gene end was trimmed by 3 bases and the J gene end by 5 bases; junction bases not matched to a gene: 6. Germline V lookup: CDR1 LNHDA, CDR2 SQIVND (reference sequence). The CDR3 here is CASSIGLLAGGDTQYF. CDR3 nucleotides: TGTGCCAGTAGTATCGGACTACTAGCGGGGGGAGATACGCAGTATTTT.

The chain has TRBV5-6 and TRBJ1-1; D unresolved. Trimming stripped 4 bases from V and 0 bases from J, with 13 bases between. This CDR3 region has 15 residues. From germline, CDR1 is SGHDT and CDR2 YYEEEE. CDR3: CASSEEVTMNTEAFF. The CDR3 nucleotides are TGTGCCAGCAGCGAGGAAGTCACCATGAACACTGAAGCTTTCTTT.

Only one count was recorded for this clone. V is TRBV30 and J is TRBJ2-7, with a weak D call TRBD2 (5 bases). The germline gives CDR1 GTSNPN, CDR2 SVGIG (reference sequence). The V end was cut by 4 bases, the J end by 6 bases, with 22 bases between. This CDR3 is 15 amino acids long. The chain's CDR3 is CAWTSPNRPEGEQYF. As DNA, the CDR3 is TGTGCCTGGACCTCCCCCAACCGGCCAGAGGGCGAGCAGTACTTC.

This clone has a handful of counts. Other DNA sequences within the sample encode an identical CDR3. In nucleotides, the CDR3 is TGTGCCAGCTCACCAAGGACTAGCGGGAGCTACAATGAGCAGTTCTTC. It translates to CASSPRTSGSYNEQFF. The V call is TRBV18, the J call TRBJ2-1; 13 nucleotides align to TRBD2. The germline gives CDR1 KGHSH, CDR2 LQKENI. The CDR3 runs 16 residues. Trimming cost V 2 bases and J 3 bases; bases outside gene matches: 1.

The chain recombines TRBV28 with TRBJ1-1; D is possibly TRBD1 (6 bases). Germline V gene sequence: CDR1 MDHEN, CDR2 SYDVKM. V lost 5 bases and J lost 5, with 12 bases in between. This CDR3 spans 13 amino acids. CDR3 sequence: CASSRGGRTEAFF. DNA of the CDR3: TGTGCCAGCAGTCGGGGGGGGCGGACTGAAGCTTTCTTT. The full variable domain, with the rest looked up from reference TRBV28 and TRBJ1-1, is DVKVTQSSRYLVKRTGEKVFLECVQDMDHENMFWYRQDPGLGLRLIYFSYDVKMKEKGDIPEGYSVSREKKERFSLILESASTNQTSMYLCASSRGGRTEAFFGQGTRLTVV.

The V gene is TRBV5-1, the J gene TRBJ2-3; D remains unclear. CDR3 length: 12 amino acids. V dropped 4 bases and J dropped 4 bases, with 7 bases sitting between them. Germline CDR1 and CDR2: SGHRS and YFSETQ. The DNA for the CDR3 is TGCGCCAGCAGCGTCAGCCCAGATACGCAGTATTTT. It codes for CASSVSPDTQYF.